The 13 T cell receptor beta chains in this list originate from one sample, sequenced in a study of T-cell reconstitution after alpha-beta-depleted transplantation in children. Unique molecular identifiers featured in how the TCRbeta library was prepared. MiXCR was run by TCRdb on the PCR reads, yielding one entry per CDR3 protein. The repertoire includes a few hundred thousand distinct CDR3 sequences, 13% of them detected once, and around 4% sits in the top ten. Sequences were derived from PBMCs, sampled from the stem cell graft. The receptors derive from a human donor who donated a stem cell graft to a child with Fanconi anemia.

This clonotype showed up just a few times. This rearrangement joins TRBV15 to TRBJ2-2; no firm D call. The CDR3 length is 12 residues. Trimming cost V 5 bases and J 5 bases, with 6 bases left between them. Germline assignment: CDR1 LNHNV and CDR2 YYDKDF (reference sequence). Written as DNA, the CDR3 is TGTGCCACCAGCGGACGGACCGGGGAGCTGTTTTTT. Encoded protein: CATSGRTGELFF.

This clonotype was found many times. The chain uses TRBV12-3 or TRBV12-4 and TRBJ2-2; 11 bases are shared with TRBD1. Losses at the gene ends were 2 bases for V and 6 bases for J; bases not matched to a gene: 5. The CDR3 runs 16 residues. The CDR3 region is CASSLFRTGGSGELFF. Written as DNA, the CDR3 is TGTGCCAGCAGTTTATTTAGGACAGGGGGCTCCGGGGAGCTGTTTTTT.

This clonotype appeared a few times. V and J are TRBV18 and TRBJ1-1; maybe TRBD1 (5 bases). The V gene's germline CDR1 is KGHSH and CDR2 LQKENI. V lost 3 bases, J lost 4 bases, and 18 bases lay in between. This CDR3 has 16 residues. The CDR3 region has the DNA TGTGCCAGCTCACCCCTGCGGCGCGAGGGGATCACTGAAGCTTTCTTT. It encodes CASSPLRREGITEAFF.

The chain couples TRBV28 to TRBJ1-5; TRBD1 aligns across 9 bases. The V gene end was trimmed by 7 bases and the J gene end by 2 bases; junction bases not matched to a gene: 6. The CDR3 has 15 amino acids. CDR1 is MDHEN, CDR2 SYDVKM, per germline. The CDR3 sequence is CASIRDRVGNQPQHF. DNA for the CDR3: TGTGCCAGCATTCGGGACAGGGTCGGCAATCAGCCCCAGCATTTT.

This clonotype came up a few times. This chain uses TRBV5-1 with TRBJ2-7; TRBD1 matches 10 bases. Per germline, CDR1 SGHRS and CDR2 YFSETQ. This CDR3 is 16 amino acids long. J was trimmed by 0 bases and V by 2 bases; bases with no gene match: 5. CDR3 bases: TGCGCCAGCAGCTTCGCGGGACAGGGGACCTCCTACGAGCAGTACTTC. It yields the protein CASSFAGQGTSYEQYF.

The sample holds a few counts of this clonotype. The J gene is TRBJ1-2, the V gene TRBV28; TRBD1 agrees at 8 bases. Trimming removed 5 bases from V and 0 bases from J; junction bases left unmatched: 8. The CDR3 runs 16 residues. The germline V gene has CDR1 MDHEN and CDR2 SYDVKM. The CDR3 protein is CASSIPGTGTNYGYTF. The CDR3 nucleotides are TGTGCCAGCAGTATTCCCGGGACAGGCACTAACTATGGCTACACCTTC.

The chain uses TRBV10-3 and TRBJ1-2; D perhaps matches TRBD1 (5 bases). CDR1 and CDR2 (germline): ENHRY, SYGVKD. The CDR3 loop spans 17 amino acids. V lost 9 bases and J lost 5, with 28 bases in between. The CDR3 DNA reads as TGTGCCATTTCCGGGGGAGAGGCGGGCCACCTCCCATATGGCTACACCTTC. Protein: CAISGGEAGHLPYGYTF.

In its sample, this clonotype was seen a few times. The chain has TRBV12-3 or TRBV12-4 and TRBJ2-1; TRBD2 aligns across 13 bases. J lost 9 bases, V lost 6 bases, and 11 bases had no gene match. This CDR3 comprises 16 residues. The CDR3, as DNA: TGTGCCAGCAGCAGCGGACTAGCGGGGGCCTGGGGTGAGCAGTTCTTC. This translates into CASSSGLAGAWGEQFF.

V and J are TRBV11-2 and TRBJ2-1; TRBD1 is a possible D gene (6 bases). The ends were cut back, 8 bases at V and 0 bases at J, with 14 bases in the middle. CDR1 and CDR2 (germline): SGHAT, FQNNGV. The CDR3 loop spans 15 amino acids. CDR3 sequence reads: CASGRDTRSYNEQFF. CDR3 nucleotide sequence: TGTGCCAGCGGCCGGGACACCCGCTCCTACAATGAGCAGTTCTTC.

This clonotype turned up a few times. This chain uses TRBV7-8 with TRBJ2-7; 7 nucleotides match TRBD2. Trimming cost V 1 base and J 6 bases; bases outside gene matches: 6. Germline values: CDR1 SGHVS, CDR2 FQNEAQ. The CDR3 is 14 amino acids. CDR3 sequence: CASSLGAGRGEQYF. The DNA for the CDR3 is TGTGCCAGCAGCTTAGGGGCAGGGAGGGGCGAGCAGTACTTC.

This clonotype was seen only a few times. V gene TRBV5-5 combines with J gene TRBJ1-1, with D possibly matching TRBD1 (5 bases). The V and J ends lost 6 bases and 7 bases respectively, with 22 bases between them. Germline CDR1 and CDR2: SGHKS and YYEKEE (reference sequence). This CDR3 region has 15 residues. The CDR3 region is CASTLGGTEFYEAFF. The CDR3 DNA reads as TGTGCCAGCACCCTGGGTGGGACGGAGTTCTATGAAGCTTTCTTT.

The chain links TRBV12-3 or TRBV12-4 to TRBJ2-3; D unresolved. V dropped 3 bases and J dropped 2 bases, with 15 bases sitting between them. The CDR3 totals 16 residues. The DNA of the CDR3 is TGTGCCAGCAGTTTGAGCGCCAGACCCAACACAGATACGCAGTATTTT. This codes for CASSLSARPNTDTQYF.

CDR3 DNA: TGTGCCAGCAGTACTCTCGGACAGAGTTTCTATGGCTACACCTTC. This gives the protein CASSTLGQSFYGYTF. The V gene is TRBV27, the J gene TRBJ1-2; a possible D gene is TRBD1 (6 bases). The CDR3 has 15 amino acids. The V gene's germline CDR1 is MNHEY and CDR2 SMNVEV (reference sequence). The germline V and J ends were trimmed by 5 bases and 4 bases, with 17 bases remaining between them.